The T cell receptor (beta chain) under discussion was sequenced for a study of T cells in Graves' hyperthyroidism and ophthalmopathy. Study-level background: Peripheral blood was collected at initial diagnosis, before any treatment. Study-level results: Appearing also in blood were most of the thyroid clonotypes expanded above 0.001. Ophthalmopathy was told apart from stable hyperthyroidism by a 13 V-J model.

The CDR3 runs 18 residues. Germline lookup yields CDR1 MGHRA and CDR2 YSYEKL. V was shortened by 0 bases and J by 0 bases, with 18 bases between the two germline ends. With regard to this clonotype: Its specificity is unknown.

Researchers amplified the TCR beta CDR3 regions from RNA transcripts. The HTBI set primed first-round TCR CDR3 RT-PCR. TCRdb recomputed calls from the multiplex PCR reads with MiXCR, one row per CDR3 protein. Of approximately 590,000 distinct CDR3 sequences listed, around a sixth are singletons. The specimen was blood. This TCR was sampled from a woman aged 25-40 years with Graves' hyperthyroidism. The rearrangement links TRBV4-1 to TRBJ2-7, with unresolved D. In nucleotides, the CDR3 is TGCGCCAGCAGCCAAGAATTTGATGGGGTGACGTCCTCCTACGAGCAGTACTTC. This sequence encodes CASSQEFDGVTSSYEQYF.